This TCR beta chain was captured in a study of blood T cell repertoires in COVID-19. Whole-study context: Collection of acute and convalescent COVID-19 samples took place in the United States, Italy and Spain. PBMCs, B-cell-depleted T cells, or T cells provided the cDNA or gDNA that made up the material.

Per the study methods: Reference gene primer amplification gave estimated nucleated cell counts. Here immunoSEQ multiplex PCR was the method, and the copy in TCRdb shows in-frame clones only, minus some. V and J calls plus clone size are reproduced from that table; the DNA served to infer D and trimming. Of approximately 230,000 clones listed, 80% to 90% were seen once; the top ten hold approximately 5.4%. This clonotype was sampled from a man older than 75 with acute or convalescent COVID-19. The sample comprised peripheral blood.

CDR3 residues: CASSQVDGGASGELFF. The CDR3 nucleotides are TGTGCCAGCAGCCAAGTGGACGGGGGGGCGTCCGGGGAGCTGTTTTTT. V gene TRBV4-2 combines with J gene TRBJ2-2, with 8 nucleotides matching TRBD2. The V and J ends lost 1 base and 6 bases, in that order; junction bases with no gene match: 7. There are 16 residues in the CDR3. Germline-derived CDR1 and CDR2 are LGHNA and YNFKEQ.